The 25 T cell receptor beta chains below come from one sample, sequenced in a study of T-cell memory formation after mild COVID-19. From the 5' RACE reads, TCRdb called clonotypes with MiXCR, one entry per CDR3 protein. The repertoire holds roughly 350,000 distinct CDR3 sequences, with roughly 13% as singletons. What was sequenced was PBMCs or a T cell subset sorted from them (not recorded which). The receptors were sampled from a man aged 18-30 years who had mild COVID-19 (a few samples of this study predate the infection). Cell type and time point are not known.

This clonotype was picked up many times. V usage is TRBV5-1 and J usage is TRBJ2-5, with 9 nucleotides matching TRBD2. Germline CDR1 is SGHRS and CDR2 is YFSETQ. This CDR3 is 16 amino acids long. J was trimmed by 1 base and V by 1 base; bases with no gene match: 5. Here the CDR3 reads CASSLLAGALQETQYF. CDR3 DNA sequence: TGCGCCAGCAGCTTGTTAGCGGGGGCCCTCCAAGAGACCCAGTACTTC.

V is TRBV6-1 and J is TRBJ2-5; 7 nucleotides match TRBD1. With 6 bases clipped from V and 5 bases from J, the junction kept 6 bases outside the gene matches. Germline V gene data show CDR1 as MNHNS and CDR2 as SASEGT. The CDR3 is made up of 13 amino acids. This CDR3 reads CASRARGPETQYF. CDR3 bases: TGTGCCAGCAGGGCGAGGGGGCCTGAGACCCAGTACTTC.

This clonotype has only a few counts. This chain uses TRBV20-1 with TRBJ1-6, with D unresolved. CDR3 length equals 13 residues. The germline V gene encodes CDR1 DFQATT and CDR2 SNEGSKA (reference sequence). V was clipped by 3 bases and J by 6 bases, with 9 bases between them. In DNA, the CDR3 is TGCAGTGCTAGCCCGGACGGTAATTCACCCCTCCACTTT. Amino acid sequence: CSASPDGNSPLHF.

This clonotype was seen repeatedly, ten times or more. The rearrangement links TRBV4-1 to TRBJ2-1; 12 nucleotides line up with TRBD2. V lost 2 bases and J lost 5; bases outside the gene matches: 13. CDR1 and CDR2 from the germline V gene are MGHRA and YSYEKL. The CDR3 sequence is 19 residues long. As DNA, the CDR3 is TGCGCCAGCAGCCAACTCCCGGCAGCTAGCGGGGGGGTGCACAATGAGCAGTTCTTC. This encodes CASSQLPAASGGVHNEQFF.

The chain couples TRBV3-1 to TRBJ1-2; possibly TRBD1 for D (6 bases). Germline values: CDR1 LGHDT, CDR2 YNNKEL (reference sequence). The CDR3 extends over 13 amino acids. The CDR3 DNA sequence: TGTGCGACAACCGGGGGCAGTAACTATGGCTACACCTTC. Its translation: CATTGGSNYGYTF.

This clonotype was picked up a small number of times. J is TRBJ1-2 and V is TRBV4-1; the match to TRBD1 covers 9 bases. The trim removed 1 base at V and 13 bases at J, leaving 19 bases unmatched. Germline loops: CDR1 MGHRA, CDR2 YSYEKL. This CDR3 is built from 17 residues. The CDR3 DNA sequence: TGCGCCAGCAGCCAAGTAACCCGGGACAGGGTTTGGTCCGGGCCCACCTTC. Translation gives CASSQVTRDRVWSGPTF.

V and J are TRBV19 and TRBJ2-5, with TRBD1 matching 8 bases. The CDR3 has 14 amino acids. Germline V gene lookup returns CDR1 LNHDA and CDR2 SQIVND (reference sequence). The trim removed 4 bases at V and 5 bases at J, leaving 6 bases unmatched. The CDR3 region has the DNA TGTGCCAGTAGTACGCAGAACAGGGGGGAGACCCAGTACTTC. Protein sequence: CASSTQNRGETQYF.

This chain uses TRBV7-9 with TRBJ2-5; the match to TRBD2 covers 15 bases. Germline V gene lookup returns CDR1 SEHNR and CDR2 FQNEAQ (reference sequence). The CDR3 sequence is 17 residues long. The V gene end was trimmed by 6 bases and the J gene end by 0 bases; junction bases not matched to a gene: 5. The CDR3 is CASRPGLAGGYQETQYF. DNA of the CDR3: TGTGCCAGCAGACCTGGACTAGCGGGGGGGTACCAAGAGACCCAGTACTTC. The entire variable domain, with the rest obtained from reference TRBV7-9 and TRBJ2-5, is as follows: DTGVSQNPRHKITKRGQNVTFRCDPISEHNRLYWYRQTLGQGPEFLTYFQNEAQLEKSRLLSDRFSAERPKGSFSTLEIQRTEQGDSAMYLCASRPGLAGGYQETQYFGPGTRLLVL.

In this sample, this clonotype turned up a few times. The chain uses TRBV18 and TRBJ2-1; D may match TRBD1 or TRBD2 (5 bases each). CDR1 is KGHSH, CDR2 LQKENI, per germline. The CDR3 runs to 13 residues. Trimming cost V 6 bases and J 4 bases, with 10 bases left between them. The CDR3 nucleotides are TGTGCCAGCTCCTGGGACGGGTACAATGAGCAGTTCTTC. Protein product: CASSWDGYNEQFF.

This clonotype came up many times. The V call is TRBV20-1, the J call TRBJ1-6, with D perhaps matching TRBD1 (5 bases). The CDR3 runs to 14 residues. The germline V gene encodes CDR1 DFQATT and CDR2 SNEGSKA (reference sequence). V was shortened by 5 bases and J by 7 bases, with 15 bases between the two germline ends. CDR3 coding DNA: TGCAGTGCTCGAGGGACCCCCGGGAATTCACCCCTCCACTTT. Protein sequence: CSARGTPGNSPLHF.

The rearrangement joins TRBV5-5 to TRBJ1-3, with 7 bases fitting TRBD1. The J segment lost 0 bases and the V segment lost 4 bases, leaving 7 bases of the junction unmatched. Germline V gene lookup returns CDR1 SGHKS and CDR2 YYEKEE (reference sequence). This CDR3 spans 16 amino acids. The CDR3 here is CASSDYRGRSGNTIYF. In DNA, the CDR3 is TGTGCCAGCAGCGACTACAGGGGCCGCTCTGGAAACACCATATATTTT.

This clonotype was detected many times. This chain links TRBV5-1 with TRBJ2-1; the D gene is possibly TRBD1 (6 bases). The CDR3 is made up of 12 amino acids. Trimming stripped 5 bases from V and 8 bases from J, with 11 bases between. Germline V gene lookup returns CDR1 SGHRS and CDR2 YFSETQ. The CDR3 DNA sequence: TGCGCCAGCAGGCAGGGGTGGGATGAGCAGTTCTTC. Translated, it gives CASRQGWDEQFF. The whole variable domain, filled in from reference TRBV5-1 and TRBJ2-1, reads KAGVTQTPRYLIKTRGQQVTLSCSPISGHRSVSWYQQTPGQGLQFLFEYFSETQRNKGNFPGRFSGRQFSNSRSEMNVSTLELGDSALYLCASRQGWDEQFFGPGTRLTVL.

This clonotype was observed a few times. The chain has TRBV14 and TRBJ2-6; D unclear. V shed 2 bases and J shed 0 bases, with 14 bases lying between them. The CDR3 loop spans 18 amino acids. CDR1 and CDR2 (germline): SGHDN, FVKESK. The CDR3 DNA sequence: TGTGCCAGCAGCCAATGGGTTGTCAGCCTCTCTGGGGCCAACGTCCTGACTTTC. Translation gives CASSQWVVSLSGANVLTF. Based on the CDR3 plus reference TRBV14 and TRBJ2-6, the full variable domain is EAGVTQFPSHSVIEKGQTVTLRCDPISGHDNLYWYRRVMGKEIKFLLHFVKESKQDESGMPNNRFLAERTGGTYSTLKVQPAELEDSGVYFCASSQWVVSLSGANVLTFGAGSRLTVL.

This clonotype was detected a few times. The J gene is TRBJ1-1, the V gene TRBV6-6; D call uncertain. CDR3 length: 12 residues. V dropped 7 bases and J dropped 1 base, with 7 bases sitting between them. In germline, CDR1 is MNHNY, CDR2 SVGAGI (reference sequence). This CDR3 reads CASTPENTEAFF. CDR3 bases: TGTGCCAGCACCCCCGAGAACACTGAAGCTTTCTTT.

The chain's CDR3 is CASGGTPQETQYF. In DNA, the CDR3 is TGTGCCAGCGGAGGGACTCCTCAAGAGACCCAGTACTTC. The rearrangement joins TRBV2 to TRBJ2-5, with D tentatively TRBD2 (6 bases). The CDR3 covers 13 residues. The V end was cut by 8 bases, the J end by 2 bases, with 12 bases between. Germline assignment: CDR1 SNHLY and CDR2 FYNNEI.

This clonotype turned up a few times. This rearrangement joins TRBV6-2 or TRBV6-3 to TRBJ2-6; no firm D call. This CDR3 is built from 15 residues. Germline assignment: CDR1 MNHEY and CDR2 SVGEGT. Trimming removed 5 bases from V and 3 bases from J, with 11 bases in between. The CDR3 DNA is TGTGCCAGCAGTCGAACCTTGATTGGGGCCAACGTCCTGACTTTC. Protein: CASSRTLIGANVLTF.

This clonotype turned up a few times. The V and J genes are TRBV20-1 and TRBJ2-3; 8 bases map to TRBD2. The germline gives CDR1 DFQATT, CDR2 SNEGSKA (reference sequence). Trimming took 1 base from V and 2 from J; bases not matched to a gene: 5. The CDR3 extends over 15 amino acids. The CDR3 is CSARGQAGDTDTQYF. The CDR3 bases are TGCAGTGCTAGAGGCCAAGCGGGGGACACAGATACGCAGTATTTT.

This clonotype has ten or more counts. J is TRBJ2-6 and V is TRBV12-3 or TRBV12-4; D remains unclear. This CDR3 is 15 amino acids long. V was pared by 1 base and J by 4 bases, with 8 bases between. The CDR3 loop is CASSLVGNGANVLTF. CDR3 nucleotides: TGTGCCAGCAGTTTAGTAGGGAACGGGGCCAACGTCCTGACTTTC.

This clonotype was recorded many times. V and J are TRBV5-1 and TRBJ2-7, with a possible D match to TRBD2 (6 bases). This CDR3 is built from 14 residues. Germline V gene lookup returns CDR1 SGHRS and CDR2 YFSETQ. V was cut by 3 bases and J by 2 bases, with 12 bases left in between. Here the CDR3 reads CASSSGGSPYEQYF. For the CDR3, the DNA is TGCGCCAGCAGCTCCGGGGGTAGCCCCTACGAGCAGTACTTC.

The rearrangement joins TRBV10-3 to TRBJ1-3; TRBD1 matches 8 bases. CDR3 length equals 13 residues. V gave up 6 bases and J gave up 8 bases; unmatched junction bases: 6. In germline, CDR1 is ENHRY, CDR2 SYGVKD. The CDR3 loop reads CAIRGGQVHTIYF. Written as DNA, the CDR3 is TGTGCCATCAGAGGGGGACAGGTCCACACCATATATTTT.

This clonotype has a count of ten or more. The V call is TRBV10-3, the J call TRBJ2-3; no firm D call. Between the trimmed V and J ends, which lost 6 bases and 0 bases, there was a span of 13 bases. The CDR3 spans 15 residues. The V gene's germline CDR1 is ENHRY and CDR2 SYGVKD. CDR3 residues: CAIRNYPTSTDTQYF. For the CDR3, the DNA is TGTGCCATCAGGAATTACCCGACGAGCACAGATACGCAGTATTTT.

This clonotype was counted ten times or more. The chain combines TRBV7-8 with TRBJ1-1; unclear D gene. The CDR3 length is 15 residues. Trimming removed 0 bases from V and 1 base from J, with 9 bases in between. Germline assignment: CDR1 SGHVS and CDR2 FQNEAQ. The CDR3 sequence: CASSLAGSGNTEAFF. The DNA for the CDR3 is TGTGCCAGCAGCTTAGCGGGGTCTGGGAACACTGAAGCTTTCTTT.

This clonotype was counted a few times. The J gene is TRBJ2-6, the V gene TRBV7-6; no definite D call. Germline V CDR1 and CDR2: SGHVS, FNYEAQ. This CDR3 spans 15 amino acids. V was clipped by 7 bases and J by 0 bases, with 10 bases between them. CDR3 DNA: TGTGCCAGCACCTCCAGAGTCTCTGGGGCCAACGTCCTGACTTTC. It yields the protein CASTSRVSGANVLTF. Complete variable domain (other parts from reference TRBV7-6 and TRBJ2-6): GAGVSQSPRYKVTKRGQDVALRCDPISGHVSLYWYRQALGQGPEFLTYFNYEAQQDKSGLPNDRFSAERPEGSISTLTIQRTEQRDSAMYRCASTSRVSGANVLTFGAGSRLTVL.

V and J are TRBV5-4 and TRBJ2-6; TRBD1 is a possible D gene (5 bases). The CDR3 is 15 amino acids. Looked up from germline, CDR1 is SGHNT and CDR2 is YYREEE (reference sequence). Trimming removed 2 bases from V and 1 base from J, with 7 bases in between. The CDR3 DNA reads TGTGCCAGCAGCTTCAGGGATTCTGGGGCCAACGTCCTGACTTTC. Protein sequence: CASSFRDSGANVLTF.

This clonotype was found a few times. The chain employs TRBV4-2 and TRBJ2-7, with 7 bases matching TRBD1. In germline, CDR1 is LGHNA, CDR2 YNFKEQ. Unmatched junction bases numbered 8, after V lost 3 bases and J lost 0 bases. This CDR3 region has 16 residues. The CDR3, as DNA: TGTGCCAGCAGCCAGTCTCGGGACAGAGGCTCCTACGAGCAGTACTTC. This sequence encodes CASSQSRDRGSYEQYF.